A single sample gave rise to the 11 T cell receptor beta chains below, sequenced in a study of blood T cell repertoires in COVID-19. Using immunoSEQ multiplex PCR, the repertoire was profiled, and TCRdb retains in-frame clones only, with some absent. The table includes over 200,000 clones, 83% detected once. The sequenced sample consisted of peripheral blood. These receptors were obtained from a woman aged 30 to 39 with COVID-19, enrolled during active disease.

This rearrangement joins TRBV19 to TRBJ2-1; D is unclear. With 3 bases removed from V and 1 base from J, the gap between germline ends came to 10 bases. The CDR3 has 15 amino acids. Germline V gives CDR1 LNHDA, CDR2 SQIVND (reference sequence). CDR3 loop: CASSMRLPSYNEQFF. CDR3 DNA: TGTGCCAGTAGTATGAGGCTACCATCCTACAATGAGCAGTTCTTC.

The chain carries TRBV19 and TRBJ2-2; a weak D match, TRBD2 (6 bases). Trimming took off 2 bases at V and 5 bases at J, with 12 bases between the two ends. The germline CDR1 and CDR2 sequences are LNHDA and SQIVND (reference sequence). The CDR3 contains 15 residues. DNA for the CDR3: TGTGCCAGTAGTATACTAAGAGGGACTACCGGGGAGCTGTTTTTT. Its translation: CASSILRGTTGELFF. The entire variable domain, with the rest obtained from reference TRBV19 and TRBJ2-2, is as follows: DGGITQSPKYLFRKEGQNVTLSCEQNLNHDAMYWYRQDPGQGLRLIYYSQIVNDFQKGDIAEGYSVSREKKESFPLTVTSAQKNPTAFYLCASSILRGTTGELFFGEGSRLTVL.

The chain combines TRBV12-3 or TRBV12-4 with TRBJ1-1; tentative D call: TRBD1 (5 bases). V was clipped by 5 bases and J by 8 bases, with 12 bases between them. The CDR3 runs to 12 residues. CDR3 DNA: TGTGCCAGCAGTCCGGACACGTTAGAAGCTTTCTTT. Its protein product is CASSPDTLEAFF.

The J gene is TRBJ1-2, the V gene TRBV4-2, with 12 positions matching TRBD1. This CDR3 spans 16 amino acids. The V gene end was trimmed by 4 bases and the J gene end by 2 bases; junction bases not matched to a gene: 5. In germline, CDR1 is LGHNA, CDR2 YNFKEQ. The CDR3 nucleotides are TGTGCCAGCAGCCGGGACAGGGGGCTTTTCAACTATGGCTACACCTTC. It specifies CASSRDRGLFNYGYTF.

The chain combines TRBV28 with TRBJ2-1; 10 bases map to TRBD2. Trimming removed 6 bases from V and 9 bases from J; junction bases left unmatched: 8. Germline V gene sequence: CDR1 MDHEN, CDR2 SYDVKM. The CDR3 has 14 residues. The CDR3 region is CASSSGGARGEQFF. The CDR3 nucleotides are TGTGCCAGCAGCAGCGGGGGGGCAAGGGGTGAGCAGTTCTTC.

V usage is TRBV24-1 and J usage is TRBJ2-1, with TRBD2 identical over 10 bases. The CDR3 sequence is 15 residues long. With 3 bases clipped from V and 3 bases from J, the junction kept 1 base outside the gene matches. Germline V gene lookup returns CDR1 KGHDR and CDR2 SFDVKD. CDR3 residues: CATSDPSGSYNEQFF. The CDR3 bases are TGTGCCACCAGTGATCCTAGCGGGAGCTACAATGAGCAGTTCTTC.

In DNA form, the CDR3 reads TGTGCCAGCAGCGTAAGCCCCTTGGAGACCCAGTACTTC. Translating gives CASSVSPLETQYF. V usage is TRBV9 and J usage is TRBJ2-5; D is unclear. Germline CDR1 is SGDLS and CDR2 is YYNGEE. The CDR3 runs to 13 residues. The V gene lost 1 base and the J gene lost 5 bases, with 9 bases spanning the gap.

In DNA, the CDR3 is TGTGCCAGCAGCTTAGGGGGGGCCGGGGAGCTGTTTTTT. This codes for CASSLGGAGELFF. The V and J genes are TRBV11-2 and TRBJ2-2, with D possibly being TRBD2 (6 bases). Per the germline V gene, CDR1 is SGHAT and CDR2 is FQNNGV. The CDR3 extends over 13 amino acids. V was trimmed by 1 base and J by 6 bases, leaving 6 bases between them.

This chain uses TRBV24-1 with TRBJ2-4, with TRBD2 matching 15 bases. In germline, CDR1 is KGHDR, CDR2 SFDVKD. The CDR3 sequence is 20 residues long. V lost 12 bases and J lost 1; bases outside the gene matches: 18. Here the CDR3 reads CASTSGTSGRRGGAKNIQYF. The CDR3 bases are TGTGCCTCAACAAGCGGGACTAGCGGGAGGCGGGGTGGGGCCAAAAACATTCAGTACTTC.

The chain recombines TRBV7-8 with TRBJ2-2, with 9 positions matching TRBD1. Germline V gene lookup returns CDR1 SGHVS and CDR2 FQNEAQ. The CDR3 is 16 amino acids. The V segment lost 0 bases and the J segment 4 bases; nucleotides outside the gene matches: 3. This chain's CDR3 is CASSLATGGATGELFF. As DNA, the CDR3 is TGTGCCAGCAGCTTAGCGACAGGGGGGGCCACCGGGGAGCTGTTTTTT.

The genes are TRBV4-2 and TRBJ2-7; no firm D call. Trimming removed 0 bases from V and 1 base from J, with 10 bases in between. Germline V gives CDR1 LGHNA, CDR2 YNFKEQ. This CDR3 is 15 amino acids long. The DNA for the CDR3 is TGTGCCAGCAGCCAAGATCGTACCAGTTCCTACGAGCAGTACTTC. The encoded protein is CASSQDRTSSYEQYF.